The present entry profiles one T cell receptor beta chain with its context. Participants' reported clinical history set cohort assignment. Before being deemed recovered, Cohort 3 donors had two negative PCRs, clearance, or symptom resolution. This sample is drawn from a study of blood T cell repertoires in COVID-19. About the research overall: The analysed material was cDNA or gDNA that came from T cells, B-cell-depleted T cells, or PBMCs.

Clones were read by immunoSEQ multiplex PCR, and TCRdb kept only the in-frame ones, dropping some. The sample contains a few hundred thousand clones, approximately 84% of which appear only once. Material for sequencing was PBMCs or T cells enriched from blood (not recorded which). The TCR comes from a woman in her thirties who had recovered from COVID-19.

The CDR3 DNA reads as TGTGCCAGTAGCCCTTATAGCGGGGGGGCCAGAAATGAGCAGTTCTTC. It translates to CASSPYSGGARNEQFF. The rearrangement links TRBV19 to TRBJ2-1; 11 nucleotides match TRBD2. CDR3 length: 16 residues. The V segment lost 6 bases and the J segment 7 bases; nucleotides outside the gene matches: 11. Germline loops: CDR1 LNHDA, CDR2 SQIVND (reference sequence).